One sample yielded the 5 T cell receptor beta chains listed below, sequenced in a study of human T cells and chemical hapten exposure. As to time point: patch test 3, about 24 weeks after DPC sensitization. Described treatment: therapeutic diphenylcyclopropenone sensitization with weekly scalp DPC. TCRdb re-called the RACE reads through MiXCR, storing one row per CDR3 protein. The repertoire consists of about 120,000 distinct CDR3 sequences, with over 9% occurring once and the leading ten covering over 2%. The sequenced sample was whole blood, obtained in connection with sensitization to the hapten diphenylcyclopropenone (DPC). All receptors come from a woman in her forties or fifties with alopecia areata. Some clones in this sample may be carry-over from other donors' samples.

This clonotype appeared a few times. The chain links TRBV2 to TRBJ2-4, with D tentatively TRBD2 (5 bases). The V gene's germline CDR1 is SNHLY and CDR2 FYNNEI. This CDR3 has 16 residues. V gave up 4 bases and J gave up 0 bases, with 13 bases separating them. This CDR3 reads CASSAFRDLAKNIQYF. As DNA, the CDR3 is TGTGCCAGCAGTGCCTTCCGGGATTTAGCCAAAAACATTCAGTACTTC.

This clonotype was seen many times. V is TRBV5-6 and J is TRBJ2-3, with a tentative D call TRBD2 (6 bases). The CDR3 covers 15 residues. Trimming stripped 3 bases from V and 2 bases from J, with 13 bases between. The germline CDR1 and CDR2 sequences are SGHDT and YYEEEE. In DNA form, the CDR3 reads TGTGCCAGCAGCTCACGGGACTTTTTCACAGATACGCAGTATTTT. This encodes CASSSRDFFTDTQYF.

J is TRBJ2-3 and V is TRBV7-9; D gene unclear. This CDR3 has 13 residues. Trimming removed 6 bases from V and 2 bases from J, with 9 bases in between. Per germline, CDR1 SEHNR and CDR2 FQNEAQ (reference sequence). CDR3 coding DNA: TGTGCCAGCAGGCTGAGTTTCACAGATACGCAGTATTTT. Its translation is CASRLSFTDTQYF.

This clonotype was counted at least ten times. The CDR3 nucleotides are TGCGCCAGCAGCAAGGACAGAGGAGTACTAAGATCGGTGAGCACAGATACGCAGTATTTT. Its translation is CASSKDRGVLRSVSTDTQYF. The chain recombines TRBV4-1 with TRBJ2-3; maybe TRBD1 (6 bases). V lost 5 bases to trimming and J lost 0 bases, with 27 bases between them. CDR1 and CDR2 from the germline V gene are MGHRA and YSYEKL. There are 20 residues in the CDR3.

CDR3: CASSLNFWGSEETQYF. Here the CDR3 DNA reads TGTGCCAGCAGCTTAAACTTCTGGGGATCGGAGGAGACCCAGTACTTC. The chain recombines TRBV7-2 with TRBJ2-5; D is unclear. Trimming took 2 bases from V and 5 from J, leaving 18 bases between them. Germline V gene data show CDR1 as SGHTA and CDR2 as FQGNSA. The CDR3 spans 16 residues.